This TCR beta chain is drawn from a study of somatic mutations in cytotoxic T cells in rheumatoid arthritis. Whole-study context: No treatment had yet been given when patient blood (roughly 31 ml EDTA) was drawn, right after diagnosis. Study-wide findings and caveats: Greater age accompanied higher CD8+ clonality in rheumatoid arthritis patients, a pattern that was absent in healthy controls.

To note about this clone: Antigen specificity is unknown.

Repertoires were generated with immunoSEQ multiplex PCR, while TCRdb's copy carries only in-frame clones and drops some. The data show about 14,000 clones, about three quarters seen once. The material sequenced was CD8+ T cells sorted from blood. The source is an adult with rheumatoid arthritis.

The chain's CDR3 is CASGLLWGRDVDTQYF. As DNA, the CDR3 is TGTGCTAGTGGTTTGCTATGGGGCAGGGACGTAGATACGCAGTATTTT. This sequence joins TRBV12-5 and TRBJ2-3, with D perhaps given as TRBD1 or TRBD2 (5 bases each). The CDR3 covers 16 residues. V was pared by 2 bases and J by 5 bases, with 17 bases between. In germline, CDR1 is LGHNT, CDR2 FRNRAP. Together with reference TRBV12-5 and TRBJ2-3, the CDR3 gives the full variable domain: DARVTQTPRHKVTEMGQEVTMRCQPILGHNTVFWYRQTMMQGLELLAYFRNRAPLDDSGMPKDRFSAEMPDATLATLKIQPSEPRDSAVYFCASGLLWGRDVDTQYFGPGTRLTVL.